This TCR beta chain was profiled in a study of T cell repertoires in cytomegalovirus infection. A note on this clonotype: Its specificity is not known.

TCRdb called the reads again in MiXCR, with one record for every CDR3 protein. The repertoire consists of around 900,000 distinct CDR3 sequences, with around 29% occurring once and the leading ten covering more than 12%. Trimming pared 3 bases from V and 0 bases from J, leaving 17 bases between. The CDR3 extends over 17 amino acids. Germline assignment: CDR1 MNHNY and CDR2 SVGAGI (reference sequence). The input for sequencing was cultured CD8+ T cells from PBMCs, taken from culture after CMV antigen stimulation. The chain combines TRBV6-6 with TRBJ2-5; D is possibly TRBD2 (5 bases). The sequence was collected from a human donor in good health (CMV status not recorded). Some clones in this sample may be carry-over from other donors' samples. The CDR3, as DNA: TGTGCCAGCAGTTATACAAGGCGAGGGAACCACCAAGAGACCCAGTACTTC. Encoded protein: CASSYTRRGNHQETQYF.